Below, 12 T cell receptor beta chains from the same sample are listed, as sequenced in a study of blood T cell repertoires in COVID-19. The protocol was immunoSEQ multiplex PCR, while the TCRdb copy is restricted to in-frame clones and leaves out a portion. Of some 320,000 clones in the sample, approximately 88% were seen once. The sample was peripheral blood. The receptors here all came from a woman aged 25 to 45 who had recovered from COVID-19.

V is TRBV18 and J is TRBJ2-3; maybe TRBD2 (6 bases). The germline CDR1 and CDR2 sequences are KGHSH and LQKENI. CDR3 size: 13 residues. V was cut by 4 bases and J by 4 bases, with 9 bases left in between. In DNA, the CDR3 is TGTGCCAGCTCACGGAGGGAGGCAGATACGCAGTATTTT. This encodes CASSRREADTQYF.

The chain joins TRBV3-1 (or the pseudogene TRBV3-2) to TRBJ2-7; D is uncertain. Trimming cost V 4 bases and J 5 bases, with 12 bases left between them. Germline V gives CDR1 LGHDT, CDR2 YNNKEL (reference sequence). The CDR3 contains 13 residues. The CDR3 sequence: CASSPTSNDEQYF. The CDR3 region has the DNA TGTGCCAGCAGCCCTACTTCCAACGACGAGCAGTACTTC.

V usage is TRBV19 and J usage is TRBJ1-6; D might be TRBD1 (5 bases). This CDR3 is built from 17 residues. Trimming took off 6 bases at V and 10 bases at J, with 25 bases between the two ends. From germline, CDR1 is LNHDA and CDR2 SQIVND (reference sequence). The DNA of the CDR3 is TGTGCCAGTAGGGTAGGTGGTAGGGGATGGGGTTCGTCACCCCTCCACTTT. Its protein is CASRVGGRGWGSSPLHF.

V gene TRBV4-1 combines with J gene TRBJ2-5; TRBD1 matches at 11 bases. J gave up 8 bases and V 6 bases, and 14 bases lay outside the gene matches. CDR1 and CDR2 (germline): MGHRA, YSYEKL. CDR3 length: 16 amino acids. The CDR3 is CASSQTGQGALETQYF. The CDR3 bases are TGCGCCAGCAGTCAAACCGGACAGGGGGCTTTAGAAACCCAGTACTTC.

The chain carries TRBV12-3 or TRBV12-4 and TRBJ1-3; D uncertain. The CDR3 extends over 12 amino acids. CDR3 DNA sequence: TGTGGTTCGCGGTACACCGGAAACACCATATATTTT. Translation: CGSRYTGNTIYF.

This clone was recorded once. The chain recombines TRBV18 with TRBJ2-5; 15 nucleotides match TRBD2. The germline V gene has CDR1 KGHSH and CDR2 LQKENI. The CDR3 runs to 16 residues. Unmatched junction bases numbered 2, after V lost 4 bases and J lost 2 bases. The CDR3 DNA follows: TGTGCCAGCTCACTGGGACTAGCGGGGGGACAAGAGACCCAGTACTTC. Its protein product is CASSLGLAGGQETQYF.

The rearrangement joins TRBV5-8 to TRBJ1-1; TRBD1 matches at 10 bases. The CDR3 is 14 amino acids. CDR1 and CDR2 (germline): SGHTS, YDEGEE. Trimming removed 3 bases from V and 6 bases from J; junction bases left unmatched: 5. The CDR3 DNA reads as TGTGCCAGCAGCTGGGACAGGGGATCGCCTGAAGCTTTCTTT. Protein sequence: CASSWDRGSPEAFF.

The rearrangement uses TRBV27 and TRBJ2-7; a possible D gene is TRBD2 (5 bases). CDR1 is MNHEY and CDR2 is SMNVEV in the germline V gene (reference sequence). Trimming removed 0 bases at V and 3 bases at J, with 6 bases between. The length of the CDR3 is 13 residues. The CDR3 protein is CASSLSGSYEQYF. CDR3 sequence (DNA): TGTGCCAGCAGTTTATCGGGGAGCTACGAGCAGTACTTC.

This sequence joins TRBV10-1 and TRBJ1-1; TRBD1 aligns across 8 bases. CDR1 is WNHNN and CDR2 is SYGVQD in the germline V gene (reference sequence). Trimming removed 5 bases from V and 1 base from J; junction bases left unmatched: 9. CDR3 length equals 16 residues. The CDR3 is CASSKETGDGNTEAFF. The CDR3 DNA follows: TGCGCCAGCAGTAAAGAGACAGGGGACGGGAACACTGAAGCTTTCTTT.

This clone was seen a single time. The chain joins TRBV5-1 to TRBJ2-5, with TRBD2 matching 9 bases. Germline assignment: CDR1 SGHRS and CDR2 YFSETQ. This CDR3 comprises 14 residues. V shed 3 bases and J 5 bases; nucleotides not matched to a gene: 5. DNA of the CDR3: TGCGCCAGCAGCTCAGGGACTAGCCAGGAGACCCAGTACTTC. As protein: CASSSGTSQETQYF.

The rearrangement uses TRBV7-2 and TRBJ1-4; D is unclear. The CDR3 totals 14 residues. The V gene lost 5 bases and the J gene lost 2 bases, with 9 bases spanning the gap. CDR1 is SGHTA and CDR2 is FQGNSA in the germline V gene. Here the CDR3 reads CASSIRSTNEKLFF. CDR3 in DNA: TGTGCCAGCAGCATCAGGTCCACTAATGAAAAACTGTTTTTT. The full variable domain, with the rest looked up from reference TRBV7-2 and TRBJ1-4, is GAGVSQSPSNKVTEKGKDVELRCDPISGHTALYWYRQSLGQGLEFLIYFQGNSAPDKSGLPSDRFSAERTGGSVSTLTIQRTQQEDSAVYLCASSIRSTNEKLFFGSGTQLSVL.

The chain uses TRBV5-1 and TRBJ2-5; D remains unclear. The CDR3 totals 14 residues. Germline assignment: CDR1 SGHRS and CDR2 YFSETQ. The V and J ends lost 0 bases and 2 bases respectively, with 8 bases between them. CDR3 sequence (DNA): TGCGCCAGCAGCTTGGGTTCACTACAAGAGACCCAGTACTTC. It yields the protein CASSLGSLQETQYF.